A selection of T cell receptor beta chains follows, all from one sample in a study of blood T cells in healthy people across ages. Each CDR3 protein is one row after TCRdb ran MiXCR on the 5' RACE reads. The sample records about 1,400,000 distinct CDR3 sequences, roughly 45% being singletons. Material: blood. The receptors were sampled from a woman aged 18-30 years in good health. Each CDR3 is given with its conserved first and last residue. The D gene is left open where the match is weak. Some rows mark clone size as missing; the rest say once, few, many or name a class of expanded clone.

clone size	D gene	V gene	J gene	CDR3 protein	CDR3 DNA
.	TRBD1	TRBV20-1	TRBJ2-7	CSARVRGQGEQYF	TGCAGTGCTAGAGTTCGGGGACAGGGCGAGCAGTACTTC
.	TRBD1	TRBV20-1	TRBJ2-7	CSSPTGPQGIADYEQYF	TGCAGTTCACCGACAGGGCCCCAGGGAATAGCTGATTACGAGCAGTACTTC
.	.	TRBV6-5	TRBJ1-6	CASSYSNVENSPLHF	TGTGCCAGCAGTTACTCGAACGTAGAGAATTCACCCCTCCACTTT
.	.	TRBV11-2	TRBJ2-2	CASSSDMNAGELFF	TGTGCTAGCAGTTCGGACATGAACGCCGGGGAGCTGTTTTTT
few	.	TRBV7-9	TRBJ1-2	CASSLTWDGTANGYTF	TGTGCCAGCAGCTTAACCTGGGACGGGACGGCGAACGGCTACACCTTC
few	TRBD2	TRBV11-2	TRBJ2-1	CASSLEDMLAGVYNEQFF	TGTGCCAGCAGCTTAGAGGATATGCTAGCGGGGGTCTACAATGAGCAGTTCTTC
.	TRBD2	TRBV20-1	TRBJ2-5	CSARDPTSGTYNEQYF	TGCAGTGCCAGGGATCCGACTAGCGGGACCTACAATGAGCAGTACTTC
few	.	TRBV7-9	TRBJ2-7	CASSPPHSSYEQYF	TGTGCCAGCAGCCCACCCCATAGCTCCTACGAGCAGTACTTC
few	.	TRBV9	TRBJ2-1	CASSVAPTDYNEQFF	TGTGCCAGCAGCGTAGCCCCCACAGATTACAATGAGCAGTTCTTC
once	.	TRBV3-1	TRBJ1-4	CASSQLWAYSTPNEKLFF	TGTGCCAGCAGCCAACTATGGGCCTACAGTACCCCGAATGAAAAACTGTTTTTT
few	TRBD2	TRBV20-1	TRBJ2-3	CSASWTSAHYSTDTQYF	TGCAGTGCTAGTTGGACTAGCGCCCACTATAGCACAGATACGCAGTATTTT
.	TRBD1	TRBV12-3/TRBV12-4	TRBJ1-2	CASQAQPGQGLWGYTF	TGTGCCAGCCAAGCCCAACCGGGACAGGGGTTATGGGGCTACACCTTC
.	TRBD1	TRBV6-5	TRBJ2-7	CASSYSRGDRASEQYF	TGTGCCAGCAGTTACTCGAGGGGTGACAGGGCCAGCGAGCAGTACTTC
few	.	TRBV6-2/TRBV6-3	TRBJ2-1	CASSLADYDEQFF	TGTGCCAGCAGCTTAGCGGACTACGATGAGCAGTTCTTC
.	.	TRBV3-1	TRBJ1-2	CASSPGTEAFYGYTF	TGTGCCAGCAGTCCCGGGACTGAAGCCTTCTATGGCTACACCTTC
few	.	TRBV18	TRBJ2-7	CASSPLLMTAGDEQYF	TGTGCCAGCTCACCGCTATTAATGACAGCTGGGGACGAGCAGTACTTC
few	TRBD1	TRBV20-1	TRBJ1-2	CSANPTGGGYGYTF	TGCAGTGCTAACCCGACAGGGGGCGGCTATGGCTACACCTTC
.	TRBD2	TRBV3-1	TRBJ2-3	CASSLGLAGDRYTQYF	TGTGCCAGCAGCCTGGGACTAGCGGGGGACCGCTATACGCAGTATTTT
few	TRBD2	TRBV29-1	TRBJ2-3	CSVESLAGGTDTQYF	TGCAGCGTTGAAAGTCTAGCGGGAGGTACAGATACGCAGTATTTT
.	.	TRBV6-6	TRBJ2-1	CATLALERSYNEQFF	TGTGCCACCTTAGCCCTAGAGCGGTCCTACAATGAGCAGTTCTTC
few	.	TRBV7-9	TRBJ1-2	CASSLEVGEGGYTF	TGTGCCAGCAGCTTAGAAGTCGGGGAAGGGGGCTACACCTTC
few	.	TRBV7-6	TRBJ2-1	CASARADNEQFF	TGTGCCAGCGCACGAGCGGACAATGAGCAGTTCTTC
.	.	TRBV5-1	TRBJ2-3	CASSLAGGSGTDTQYF	TGCGCCAGCAGCTTGGCCGGGGGTAGTGGCACAGATACGCAGTATTTT
few	TRBD1	TRBV7-6	TRBJ1-3	CASSLGPGGSGNTIYF	TGTGCCAGCAGCTTAGGCCCAGGGGGCTCTGGAAACACCATATATTTT
.	.	TRBV3-1	TRBJ2-5	CASSQDATGETQYF	TGTGCCAGCAGCCAAGATGCGACCGGAGAGACCCAGTACTTC
.	TRBD1	TRBV10-3	TRBJ1-4	CAISDRGNEKLFF	TGTGCCATCAGTGACAGGGGGAATGAAAAACTGTTTTTT
.	.	TRBV27	TRBJ1-1	CASSPRGPMNTEAFF	TGTGCCAGCAGTCCCCGGGGGCCCATGAACACTGAAGCTTTCTTT
few	TRBD2	TRBV27	TRBJ2-1	CASRLAGPWDEQFF	TGTGCCAGCAGACTAGCGGGCCCATGGGATGAGCAGTTCTTC
few	.	TRBV7-2	TRBJ1-1	CASSLVGGGTNTEAFF	TGTGCCAGCAGCTTAGTAGGAGGGGGTACTAACACTGAAGCTTTCTTT
.	.	TRBV6-1	TRBJ1-4	CASSELVAEKLFF	TGTGCCAGCAGTGAACTGGTGGCGGAAAAACTGTTTTTT
.	.	TRBV2	TRBJ1-5	CASSEQPGPSQHF	TGTGCCAGCAGTGAACAGCCCGGGCCGTCCCAGCATTTT
.	.	TRBV5-5	TRBJ2-7	CASGSAYGGSYEQYF	TGTGCCAGCGGATCAGCTTACGGGGGATCCTACGAGCAGTACTTC
.	.	TRBV4-1	TRBJ1-6	CASSQTSPPGGALHF	TGCGCCAGCAGCCAAACATCCCCGCCCGGGGGAGCCCTCCACTTT
.	TRBD2	TRBV20-1	TRBJ2-1	CSAPSGGKGDEQFF	TGCAGTGCCCCTAGCGGGGGAAAAGGAGATGAGCAGTTCTTC
few	.	TRBV20-1	TRBJ2-7	CSASLSEPVYEQYF	TGCAGTGCTAGTTTATCAGAGCCTGTCTACGAGCAGTACTTC
few	TRBD2	TRBV20-1	TRBJ2-7	CSARTSGPYEQYF	TGCAGTGCCCGGACTAGCGGACCCTACGAGCAGTACTTC
.	TRBD2	TRBV20-1	TRBJ2-1	CSANRGSSYNEQFF	TGCAGTGCTAATCGCGGGAGCTCCTACAATGAGCAGTTCTTC
.	TRBD1	TRBV6-2/TRBV6-3	TRBJ2-5	CASSQGGSGTSLEYF	TGTGCCAGCAGCCAAGGGGGCTCCGGAACTAGTCTTGAGTACTTC
.	.	TRBV28	TRBJ2-3	CASSSNTNTQYF	TGTGCCAGCAGCTCTAATACAAATACGCAGTATTTT
.	TRBD1	TRBV5-1	TRBJ2-2	CASSYPGQGSANTGELFF	TGCGCCAGCAGCTATCCGGGACAGGGATCCGCGAACACCGGGGAGCTGTTTTTT
few	TRBD1	TRBV4-2	TRBJ2-2	CASSQARQGVSGELFF	TGTGCCAGCAGCCAAGCCCGACAGGGAGTATCCGGGGAGCTGTTTTTT
once	TRBD1	TRBV18	TRBJ1-4	CASSPQLPGTATNEKLFF	TGTGCCAGCTCACCACAATTACCCGGGACAGCAACTAATGAAAAACTGTTTTTT
few	TRBD1	TRBV30	TRBJ2-7	CAWGTGFHEQYF	TGTGCCTGGGGGACAGGGTTCCACGAGCAGTACTTC
few	TRBD1	TRBV7-9	TRBJ1-2	CASSLVLGQSRHTF	TGTGCCAGCAGCTTAGTTTTGGGACAGTCAAGACACACCTTC
.	.	TRBV6-5	TRBJ2-3	CASSDSPENTQYF	TGTGCCAGCAGTGACTCCCCCGAAAACACGCAGTATTTT
.	.	TRBV15	TRBJ2-7	CATSRDGADSYEQYF	TGTGCCACCAGCAGAGATGGGGCGGATTCCTACGAGCAGTACTTC
.	.	TRBV7-2	TRBJ2-1	CASRLPNSYNEQFF	TGTGCCAGCAGACTCCCCAACTCCTACAATGAGCAGTTCTTC
.	.	TRBV6-5	TRBJ1-4	CASSYSRHSNEKLFF	TGTGCCAGCAGTTACTCGAGACATAGTAATGAAAAACTGTTTTTT
.	.	TRBV20-1	TRBJ1-5	CSASLGGEGPQHF	TGCAGTGCTAGTTTAGGGGGTGAGGGGCCCCAGCATTTT
.	TRBD1	TRBV4-1	TRBJ1-2	CASSQAPSDRGLPHGYTF	TGCGCCAGCAGCCAGGCGCCCAGCGACAGGGGTCTCCCTCATGGCTACACCTTC
.	TRBD1	TRBV12-3/TRBV12-4	TRBJ2-7	CASSFRRDRFNEQYF	TGTGCCAGCAGCTTCCGCCGGGACAGGTTCAACGAGCAGTACTTC
.	.	TRBV3-1	TRBJ1-4	CASSHSEKLFF	TGTGCCAGCAGCCATAGTGAAAAACTGTTTTTT
.	.	TRBV28	TRBJ2-7	CASSYAPRGALYEQYF	TGTGCCAGCAGTTACGCTCCCAGGGGGGCCTTGTACGAGCAGTACTTC
.	TRBD1	TRBV12-5	TRBJ1-1	CASGLARQGETEAFF	TGTGCTAGTGGTTTGGCACGACAGGGCGAGACTGAAGCTTTCTTT
.	.	TRBV6-5	TRBJ1-2	CASSPRTQTNYGYTF	TGTGCCAGCAGTCCCCGGACCCAAACTAACTATGGCTACACCTTC
few	.	TRBV3-1	TRBJ2-1	CASSQKGGGHYNEQFF	TGTGCCAGCAGCCAAAAGGGCGGGGGCCACTACAATGAGCAGTTCTTC
.	TRBD1	TRBV7-9	TRBJ2-2	CASSSRGPAGELFF	TGTGCCAGCAGTTCCAGGGGGCCCGCGGGGGAGCTGTTTTTT
.	.	TRBV6-5	TRBJ2-3	CASSYAKYAEVDTQYF	TGTGCCAGCAGTTACGCTAAATATGCGGAGGTGGATACGCAGTATTTT
.	.	TRBV3-1	TRBJ2-1	CASSQEGRQNNEQFF	TGTGCCAGCAGCCAAGAAGGTAGGCAGAACAATGAGCAGTTCTTC